This T cell receptor beta chain was obtained from a study of memory CD4+ T cells and cytomegalovirus serostatus. General study findings and limits: Of 150 to 200 reported CMV TCRbeta sequences, around 63 were found in memory CD4+ repertoires. Suggested: most of the CMV-linked TCR signature lies in CD4+ memory cells.

The CDR3 totals 13 residues. Trimming pared 4 bases from V and 0 bases from J, leaving 7 bases between. Looked up from germline, CDR1 is SGHNT and CDR2 is YYREEE (reference sequence). Single viable CD3+CD4+CD8-CD45RO+ cells were sorted as the memory CD4+ T cells. Donors' CMV status reflects serum IgG against pp150, pp28, p38, p52. Assay used: immunoSEQ multiplex PCR; TCRdb lists only in-frame clones, some missing. The sample shows over 45,000 clones, less than 85% of them seen only once. A remark on this clone: The antigen is undetermined.

This chain joins TRBV5-4 and TRBJ1-2, with no clear D. Sequencing input: memory CD4+ T cells from blood. This clonotype originated in an adult in good health and CMV-seronegative. Some clones in this sample may be carry-over from other donors' samples. CDR3 in DNA: TGTGCCAGCAGCCCGGTTACTAACTATGGCTACACCTTC. Protein sequence: CASSPVTNYGYTF.